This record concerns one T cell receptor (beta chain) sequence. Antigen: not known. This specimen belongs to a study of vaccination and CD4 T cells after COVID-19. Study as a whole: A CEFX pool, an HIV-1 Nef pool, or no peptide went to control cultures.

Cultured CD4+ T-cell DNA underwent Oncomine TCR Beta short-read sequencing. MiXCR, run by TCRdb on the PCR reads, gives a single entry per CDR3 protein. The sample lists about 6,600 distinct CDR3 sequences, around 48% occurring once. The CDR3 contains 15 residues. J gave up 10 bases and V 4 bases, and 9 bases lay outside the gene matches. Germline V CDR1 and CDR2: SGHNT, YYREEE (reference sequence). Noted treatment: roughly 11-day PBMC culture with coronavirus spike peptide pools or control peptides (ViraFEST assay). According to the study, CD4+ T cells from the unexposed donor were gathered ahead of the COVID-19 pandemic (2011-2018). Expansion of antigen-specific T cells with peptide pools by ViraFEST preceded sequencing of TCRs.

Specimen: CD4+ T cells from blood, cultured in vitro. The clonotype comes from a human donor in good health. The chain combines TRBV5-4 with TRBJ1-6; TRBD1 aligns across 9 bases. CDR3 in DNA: TGTGCCAGCAGCGTCTCCGGGACAGGGTTCTCACCCCTCCACTTT. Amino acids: CASSVSGTGFSPLHF.